This T cell receptor beta chain was identified in a study of cytotoxic CD8 clonotypes in ibrutinib-treated CLL. As for the study in general: Treatment had run for a median roughly 13 months, range 6 to 36, when response samples were taken. Average yields of roughly 260,000 productive templates and 94,082 productive rearrangements characterized the samples.

V was pared by 0 bases and J by 8 bases, with 11 bases between. CDR1 and CDR2 from the germline V gene are MGHRA and YSYEKL. The length of the CDR3 is 14 residues. Repertoires were generated with immunoSEQ multiplex PCR, while TCRdb's copy carries only in-frame clones and drops some. The data show over 45,000 clones, approximately 54% seen once. The chain combines TRBV4-1 with TRBJ1-3; D gene uncertain. The sequencing here drew on PBMCs, taken at disease progression, from a patient treated with ibrutinib. The source of this sequence is a human donor with chronic lymphocytic leukemia. CDR3 sequence reads: CASSQESWGYTIYF. The CDR3, as DNA: TGCGCCAGCAGCCAAGAAAGTTGGGGTTACACCATATATTTT.